The 25 T cell receptor beta chains below were found in one sample sequenced in a study of low-dose radiotherapy and immunotherapy resistance in tumors (dated by TCRdb to about 2022). The intended sense of this specimen's time point label: after trial treatment. The treatment or condition label, as the study defines it: LDRT plus nivolumab, ipilimumab, low-dose cyclophosphamide and aspirin (RACIN trial). The reads were generated on an Illumina HiSeq 2500. First-strand cDNA was synthesized using Superscript III and a set of TRAV- and TRBV-specific primers, so that both TCRalpha and TCRbeta chains were covered. A roughly 19-cycle PCR with Phusion amplified the TCRs, pairing a constant-region primer with the adapter that was attached to the V primers. TCRdb trimmed public reads at Q25 via fastp, called clones via MiXCR and kept in-frame beta chains. Rows with a matching CDR3 protein are joined into one entry that keeps the most common DNA and genes. The sample data list approximately 84,000 distinct CDR3 sequences, and around a sixth of these were observed just once. Of the sample, 1.3% to 1.5% is held by the ten largest clones.

Sequencing used PBMCs, obtained after low-dose radiotherapy plus immunotherapy. The receptors were gathered from a male donor with prostate cancer.

This clonotype came up a few times. J is TRBJ2-7 and V is TRBV5-1, with D tentatively TRBD2 (6 bases). Trimming took off 4 bases at V and 4 bases at J, with 15 bases between the two ends. CDR3 length: 14 residues. In germline, CDR1 is SGHRS, CDR2 YFSETQ. This CDR3 reads CASSVAAGYYEQYF. The CDR3 bases are TGCGCCAGCAGCGTGGCGGCGGGATATTACGAGCAGTACTTC.

This clonotype appeared many times. The J gene is TRBJ2-7, the V gene TRBV6-2 or TRBV6-3; 7 positions agree with TRBD1. Germline trimming cut 2 bases from V and 3 bases from J; bases unmatched to any gene: 10. The CDR3 is 16 residues long. Germline CDR1 is MNHEY and CDR2 is SVGEGT. The CDR3 here is CASSYKITGAIYEQYF. Here the CDR3 DNA reads TGTGCCAGCAGTTACAAAATAACAGGGGCAATCTACGAGCAGTACTTC.

This clonotype was seen ten or more times. The J gene is TRBJ2-7, the V gene TRBV19; 9 positions match TRBD1. V was pared by 8 bases and J by 0 bases, with 11 bases of the junction left unmatched. From germline, CDR1 is LNHDA and CDR2 SQIVND (reference sequence). The CDR3 is 16 residues long. CDR3 amino acids: CASQKRGQGISYEQYF. The CDR3 DNA reads as TGTGCCAGTCAAAAACGGGGACAGGGAATCTCCTACGAGCAGTACTTC.

Concerning this clonotype: This likely reflects a read error, since a far larger clone is one base away. This rearrangement joins TRBV5-5 to TRBJ2-5, with TRBD1 matching 9 bases. The J call may be mistaken, given a closer DNA end match to TRBJ2-7. Germline CDR1 SGHKS, CDR2 YYEKEE (reference sequence). The CDR3 is 15 residues long. The CDR3 DNA reads TGTGCCAGAAGCTTCGGACAGGGGAGCTCCTACGAGCAGTACTTC. Translated: CARSFGQGSSYEQYF.

As for this clonotype: A far larger clone is one base from this, pointing to a likely read error. The rearrangement links TRBV7-9 to TRBJ1-5, with D possibly being TRBD1 (6 bases). With 1 base removed from V and 0 bases from J, the gap between germline ends came to 10 bases. The CDR3 runs to 16 residues. The germline V gene has CDR1 SEHNR and CDR2 FQNEAQ (reference sequence). The CDR3 sequence is CASSLVQGLSNQPQHF. DNA for the CDR3: TGTGCCAGCAGCTTAGTACAGGGCCTTAGCAATCAGCCCCAGCATTTT.

This clonotype was detected a few times. This sequence is one base from a far larger clone and is likely a read error. J is TRBJ2-7 and V is TRBV27; 10 nucleotides match TRBD2. Looked up from germline, CDR1 is MNHEY and CDR2 is SMNVEV (reference sequence). V trimming: 5 bases; J trimming: 7 bases; junction bases outside the gene matches: 11. The CDR3 has 15 amino acids. The CDR3: CASSPSGRGYNEQYF. CDR3 DNA: TGTGCCAGCAGTCCTAGCGGGAGAGGTTACAATGAGCAGTACTTC.

At least ten counts were recorded for this clonotype. This chain connects TRBV10-3 to TRBJ2-7; D perhaps matches TRBD2 (6 bases). Trimming removed 6 bases from V and 2 bases from J, with 14 bases in between. This CDR3 comprises 14 residues. In germline, CDR1 is ENHRY, CDR2 SYGVKD. The CDR3 bases are TGTGCCATCAGCAGTAGCGGCCGTACCTACGAGCAGTACTTC. Translated, it gives CAISSSGRTYEQYF.

This clonotype came up a few times. Since a much larger clone is just one base distant, this may be a read error. The chain has TRBV6-8 and TRBJ2-5; perhaps TRBD2 as D (6 bases). The CDR3 loop spans 14 amino acids. Germline loops: CDR1 MNHGY, CDR2 SAAAGT. The CDR3 coding sequence is TGTGCCAGCAATCCCTCCTTAACACGGGAGACCCAGCACTTC. Amino acid sequence: CASNPSLTRETQHF.

This clonotype was seen many times. The V and J genes are TRBV20-1 and TRBJ1-2; 11 bases map to TRBD1. This CDR3 is built from 14 residues. Germline CDR1 and CDR2: DFQATT and SNEGSKA (reference sequence). J was trimmed by 8 bases and V by 6 bases; bases with no gene match: 11. CDR3 sequence: CSAEDPDRGPGYTF. The CDR3 coding sequence is TGCAGTGCCGAGGACCCGGACAGGGGGCCCGGCTACACCTTC.

This clonotype has ten or more counts. J is TRBJ1-3 and V is TRBV7-3, with D perhaps matching TRBD1 (5 bases). The germline V gene encodes CDR1 SGHTA and CDR2 FQGTGA. The CDR3 covers 13 residues. Trimming cost V 7 bases and J 9 bases, with 16 bases left between them. The CDR3 loop is CASIYTYGATIYF. The CDR3 coding sequence is TGTGCCAGCATCTATACGTATGGGGCCACCATATATTTT.

Only a few counts were recorded for this clonotype. This chain joins TRBV7-9 and TRBJ1-2, with 7 bases fitting TRBD1. This CDR3 is built from 16 residues. Germline CDR1 is SEHNR and CDR2 is FQNEAQ (reference sequence). V shed 5 bases, J shed 3 bases, and the junction held 12 bases outside the gene matches. CDR3 loop: CASSSQRGQGDYGYTF. CDR3 coding DNA: TGTGCCAGCAGCAGCCAAAGGGGCCAGGGGGACTATGGCTACACCTTC.

This clonotype was counted many times. This chain connects TRBV20-1 to TRBJ1-1; D unresolved. The CDR3 length is 13 residues. V was cut by 5 bases and J by 7 bases, with 17 bases left in between. CDR1 and CDR2 from the germline V gene are DFQATT and SNEGSKA (reference sequence). This CDR3 reads CSAPEGTAGEAFF. The CDR3 DNA follows: TGCAGTGCTCCGGAAGGAACCGCGGGTGAAGCTTTCTTT.

This clonotype was recorded many times. This rearrangement joins TRBV28 to TRBJ2-7, with 7 nucleotides matching TRBD2. V shed 4 bases and J 5 bases; nucleotides not matched to a gene: 8. The CDR3 runs 14 residues. Germline V gene sequence: CDR1 MDHEN, CDR2 SYDVKM. The CDR3 nucleotides read TGTGCCAGCAGTTCCCCTGGACTAGTGAACGAGCAGTACTTC. Amino acids: CASSSPGLVNEQYF.

The genes are TRBV5-1 and TRBJ1-4; 8 nucleotides line up with TRBD1. J lost 3 bases, V lost 4 bases, and 5 bases had no gene match. The germline V gene encodes CDR1 SGHRS and CDR2 YFSETQ. CDR3 size: 15 residues. The CDR3 DNA sequence: TGCGCCAGCAGCCTACAGGGGGTATCTAATGAAAAACTGTTTTTT. Its translation is CASSLQGVSNEKLFF.

This clonotype has just a few counts. The rearrangement links TRBV5-1 to TRBJ2-5; the D is unclear. The germline V gene has CDR1 SGHRS and CDR2 YFSETQ. V was clipped by 0 bases and J by 1 base, with 7 bases between them. The CDR3 spans 14 residues. The CDR3 DNA reads TGCGCCAGCAGCTTGGGAGCAGGCCAAGAGACCCAGTACTTC. Amino acid sequence: CASSLGAGQETQYF.

This clonotype was counted many times. The chain recombines TRBV11-2 with TRBJ2-2; D possibly uses TRBD1 or TRBD2 (5 bases each). The CDR3 extends over 14 amino acids. In germline, CDR1 is SGHAT, CDR2 FQNNGV. The germline V and J ends were trimmed by 1 base and 6 bases, with 9 bases remaining between them. CDR3 sequence reads: CASSLVRGAGELFF. The CDR3 DNA is TGTGCCAGCAGCTTAGTCCGGGGCGCCGGGGAGCTGTTTTTT.

This clonotype was recorded at least ten times. J is TRBJ2-3 and V is TRBV20-1; no clear D. CDR3 length: 14 amino acids. Germline V gives CDR1 DFQATT, CDR2 SNEGSKA (reference sequence). The V gene lost 0 bases and the J gene lost 1 base, with 8 bases spanning the gap. For the CDR3, the DNA is TGCAGTGCTAGAGAGGCACAGCGCACAGATACGCAGTATTTT. The encoded protein is CSAREAQRTDTQYF.

This clonotype was counted ten times or more. The chain is built from TRBV5-1 and TRBJ2-3; D is possibly TRBD2 (5 bases). The CDR3 is 15 amino acids. Germline-derived CDR1 and CDR2 are SGHRS and YFSETQ. V was clipped by 4 bases and J by 6 bases, with 18 bases between them. The CDR3 nucleotides are TGCGCCAGCAGCCCCGGGATGCAGAATCGCGATACGCAGTATTTT. It encodes CASSPGMQNRDTQYF.

The rearrangement uses TRBV6-6 and TRBJ2-5; 13 positions match TRBD2. This CDR3 has 16 amino acids. The germline V gene encodes CDR1 MNHNY and CDR2 SVGAGI (reference sequence). Unmatched junction bases numbered 9, after V lost 6 bases and J lost 5 bases. CDR3 bases: TGTGCCAGCAGCCTAGGACTAGCGGGAGTCGGGGAGACCCAGTACTTC. Translating gives CASSLGLAGVGETQYF.

This clonotype has a count of ten or more. The rearrangement links TRBV7-6 to TRBJ2-5; no reliable D call. Germline CDR1 reads SGHVS; CDR2 reads FNYEAQ. Trimming took off 10 bases at V and 2 bases at J, with 14 bases between the two ends. CDR3 size: 13 residues. The CDR3 DNA is TGTGCCACTTCCGCCCAGCCGCAAGAGACCCAGTACTTC. It codes for CATSAQPQETQYF.

This clonotype was observed at least ten times. The rearrangement links TRBV7-2 to TRBJ2-7; 10 bases agree with TRBD1. V lost 6 bases and J lost 5; bases outside the gene matches: 7. The CDR3 extends over 14 amino acids. Germline V gene lookup returns CDR1 SGHTA and CDR2 FQGNSA. The CDR3 loop is CASRKGTGADEQYF. CDR3 nucleotide sequence: TGTGCCAGCAGGAAAGGGACAGGGGCGGACGAGCAGTACTTC.

The chain links TRBV7-2 to TRBJ2-1; 8 bases fit TRBD2. The CDR3 is made up of 16 amino acids. The V gene's germline CDR1 is SGHTA and CDR2 FQGNSA. Trimming cost V 4 bases and J 6 bases; bases outside gene matches: 11. For the CDR3, the DNA is TGTGCCAGCAGCTCACCCGCGGGACTAGGGGGCAATGAGCAGTTCTTC. Protein product: CASSSPAGLGGNEQFF.

For this clonotype: A far larger clone is only one base removed, so a read error is likely. The chain employs TRBV13 and TRBJ2-1; TRBD2 matches 10 bases. Germline loops: CDR1 PRHDT, CDR2 FYEKMQ (reference sequence). The CDR3 contains 16 residues. CDR3 nucleotide sequence: TGTGCCAGCAGCTTGTTGGTGACTAGCGGGCTCAATAAGCAGTTCTTC. Translated, it gives CASSLLVTSGLNKQFF. The whole variable domain, filled in from reference TRBV13 and TRBJ2-1, reads AAGVIQSPRHLIKEKRETATLKCYPIPRHDTVYWYQQGPGQDPQFLISFYEKMQSDKGSIPDRFSAQQFSDYHSELNMSSLELGDSALYFCASSLLVTSGLNKQFFGPGTRLTVL.

The chain joins TRBV6-8 to TRBJ2-6; D is perhaps TRBD2 (5 bases). Germline V lookup: CDR1 MNHGY, CDR2 SAAAGT. The V end was cut by 4 bases, the J end by 0 bases, with 10 bases between. This CDR3 has 16 amino acids. For the CDR3, the DNA is TGTGCCAGCAGTTTAACGGGGAGCTCTGGGGCCAACGTCCTGACTTTC. This sequence encodes CASSLTGSSGANVLTF.

The sample holds many counts of this clonotype. This rearrangement joins TRBV18 to TRBJ2-5; 7 nucleotides agree with TRBD1. Trimming at V came to 6 bases and at J to 0 bases, leaving 4 bases not matched to a gene. The CDR3 extends over 14 amino acids. The germline V gene has CDR1 KGHSH and CDR2 LQKENI. Written as DNA, the CDR3 is TGTGCCAGCTCGTACACAGGGGACCAAGAGACCCAGTACTTC. It yields the protein CASSYTGDQETQYF.